The 18 T cell receptor beta chains presented below share a single source sample, sequenced in a study of cytomegalovirus exposure and HLA in healthy donors. PCR primers comprised 60 Vbeta and 13 Jbeta primers. Profiling relied on immunoSEQ multiplex PCR, and the TCRdb table lists in-frame clones only, not all of them. There are around 270,000 clones in the sample; 80% occur only once, and less than 0.4% lies in the top ten. Sequenced material: PBMCs. Source of these receptors: a girl aged 2 to 9 in good health and CMV-seronegative.

This rearrangement joins TRBV29-1 to TRBJ2-2; 8 nucleotides align to TRBD1. The CDR3 is 12 residues long. The J segment lost 7 bases and the V segment lost 6 bases, leaving 4 bases of the junction unmatched. Germline lookup yields CDR1 SQVTM and CDR2 ANQGSEA. CDR3 region: CSVDRGSGELFF. CDR3 nucleotide sequence: TGCAGCGTAGACAGGGGAAGCGGGGAGCTGTTTTTT.

This chain links TRBV5-8 with TRBJ2-7, with TRBD2 matching over 11 bases. The germline V gene encodes CDR1 SGHTS and CDR2 YDEGEE. The CDR3 runs 18 residues. The V gene end was trimmed by 0 bases and the J gene end by 2 bases; junction bases not matched to a gene: 10. The CDR3 DNA reads as TGTGCCAGCAGCTTGGGACCGAGACTAGCGGGAATAACCTACGAGCAGTACTTC. This encodes CASSLGPRLAGITYEQYF. Filled out from reference TRBV5-8 and TRBJ2-7, the complete variable domain reads EAGVTQSPTHLIKTRGQQATLRCSPISGHTSVYWYQQALGLGLQFLLWYDEGEERNRGNFPPRFSGRQFPNYSSELNVNALELEDSALYLCASSLGPRLAGITYEQYFGPGTRLTVT.

This clone was counted a few times. V is TRBV19 and J is TRBJ1-2; 9 bases are shared with TRBD1. Germline CDR1 is LNHDA and CDR2 is SQIVND (reference sequence). This CDR3 has 15 residues. Trimming at V came to 7 bases and at J to 4 bases, leaving 10 bases not matched to a gene. CDR3 coding DNA: TGTGCCAGTATCAACCTCGACAGGGGGTTCTATGGCTACACCTTC. It encodes CASINLDRGFYGYTF.

The chain recombines TRBV19 with TRBJ1-1, with D tentatively TRBD1 (5 bases). Germline V gene lookup returns CDR1 LNHDA and CDR2 SQIVND (reference sequence). The CDR3 totals 12 residues. The germline V and J ends were trimmed by 10 bases and 5 bases, with 14 bases remaining between them. The DNA of the CDR3 is TGTGCCACTTGGCAGGGTTGGACTGAAGCTTTCTTT. Its protein is CATWQGWTEAFF.

This chain links TRBV28 with TRBJ1-2; the D gene is possibly TRBD1 (5 bases). The CDR3 contains 16 residues. V was trimmed by 5 bases and J by 0 bases, leaving 16 bases between them. Germline CDR1 and CDR2: MDHEN and SYDVKM. Here the CDR3 DNA reads TGTGCCAGCAGTCTTACATTCAGGGTAGCTAACTATGGCTACACCTTC. Amino acids: CASSLTFRVANYGYTF.

The genes are TRBV12-5 and TRBJ2-5; 7 bases agree with TRBD2. The CDR3 is 16 residues long. The V gene's germline CDR1 is LGHNT and CDR2 FRNRAP. J was trimmed by 2 bases and V by 0 bases; bases with no gene match: 6. The chain's CDR3 is CASGLVRASGQETQYF. The CDR3 DNA is TGTGCTAGTGGTTTGGTACGTGCTAGCGGTCAAGAGACCCAGTACTTC.

This clone was observed a handful of times. DNA of the CDR3: TGTGCCAGCAGTGGAGGACAGCTTTACGAGCAGTACTTC. This codes for CASSGGQLYEQYF. The chain combines TRBV28 with TRBJ2-7, with D tentatively TRBD1 (6 bases). Per the germline V gene, CDR1 is MDHEN and CDR2 is SYDVKM. This CDR3 is built from 13 residues. The ends were cut back, 5 bases at V and 4 bases at J, with 12 bases in the middle.

For this clone: Other DNA sequences from this sample encode an identical CDR3 as well. The chain has TRBV28 and TRBJ1-2; D is unresolved. The CDR3 length is 12 residues. The V gene's germline CDR1 is MDHEN and CDR2 SYDVKM. Trimming removed 1 base at V and 7 bases at J, with 7 bases between. The CDR3 DNA reads TGTGCCAGCAGTTTATCCGGAGGTGGCTACACCTTC. It specifies CASSLSGGGYTF.

About this clone itself: Other DNA sequences of this sample code for an identical CDR3. This chain joins TRBV10-3 and TRBJ2-1; 8 nucleotides agree with TRBD2. This CDR3 has 15 residues. CDR1 ENHRY and CDR2 SYGVKD come from the germline V gene. The V segment lost 4 bases and the J segment 8 bases; nucleotides outside the gene matches: 10. In DNA, the CDR3 is TGTGCCATCAGTGGAATTAGCGGGGTAGTCGATGAGCAGTTCTTC. Translated, it gives CAISGISGVVDEQFF.

The rearrangement links TRBV29-1 to TRBJ2-5; 8 nucleotides match TRBD2. This CDR3 region has 15 residues. V lost 6 bases and J lost 5; bases outside the gene matches: 14. Germline-derived CDR1 and CDR2 are SQVTM and ANQGSEA. CDR3 bases: TGCAGCGTGGGGGGGACTAGAGGTAGTTCGGAGACCCAGTACTTC. It specifies CSVGGTRGSSETQYF.

CDR3: CASTWRVAYSYEQYF. The CDR3 coding sequence is TGTGCCAGCACCTGGAGGGTAGCCTACTCCTACGAGCAGTACTTC. The chain couples TRBV7-7 to TRBJ2-7; D might be TRBD2 (6 bases). The CDR3 contains 15 residues. V lost 7 bases, J lost 0 bases, and 16 bases lay in between. Germline lookup yields CDR1 SSHAT and CDR2 FNYEAQ (reference sequence).

The chain couples TRBV6-5 to TRBJ2-7; the D gene is possibly TRBD1 (6 bases). Germline CDR1 is MNHEY and CDR2 is SVGAGI. This CDR3 spans 15 amino acids. With 0 bases removed from V and 9 bases from J, the gap between germline ends came to 18 bases. The CDR3 loop reads CASSYSQVQGNGQYF. The CDR3 DNA sequence: TGTGCCAGCAGTTACTCCCAAGTACAGGGAAACGGGCAGTACTTC.

The chain links TRBV4-1 to TRBJ2-1; weak D call: TRBD1 (6 bases). CDR1 and CDR2 (germline): MGHRA, YSYEKL. Trimming cost V 1 base and J 10 bases, with 8 bases left between them. This CDR3 is built from 12 residues. The DNA of the CDR3 is TGCGCCAGCAGCCAAGCCGACAGGGAGCAGTTCTTC. It is translated as CASSQADREQFF.

V gene TRBV6-5 combines with J gene TRBJ1-1; TRBD1 might be the D (5 bases). The CDR3 length is 13 residues. In germline, CDR1 is MNHEY, CDR2 SVGAGI. Trimming removed 8 bases from V and 5 bases from J, with 15 bases in between. CDR3 loop: CASGIGRGTEAFF. DNA for the CDR3: TGTGCCAGCGGGATTGGGAGGGGAACTGAAGCTTTCTTT.

The chain has TRBV4-2 and TRBJ1-3, with D possibly TRBD1 on 5 matching bases. Trimming shortened V by 0 bases and J by 3 bases, and 9 bases separated the two germline ends. There are 15 residues in the CDR3. The germline V gene has CDR1 LGHNA and CDR2 YNFKEQ. CDR3 residues: CASSQDSRDGNTIYF. CDR3 bases: TGTGCCAGCAGCCAAGATAGCAGGGATGGAAACACCATATATTTT.

This clone came up a few times. The chain joins TRBV7-2 to TRBJ2-5; TRBD2 is a possible D gene (6 bases). CDR3 length equals 14 residues. Germline lookup yields CDR1 SGHTA and CDR2 FQGNSA. The V end lost 7 bases, the J end lost 5 bases, and 17 bases lay between the germline ends. The CDR3 spells CASTTGTWGETQYF. The CDR3 DNA reads TGTGCCAGCACGACCGGGACTTGGGGGGAGACCCAGTACTTC.

The chain employs TRBV5-1 and TRBJ2-3, with 7 bases that match TRBD2. Germline trimming cut 0 bases from V and 2 bases from J; bases unmatched to any gene: 6. Germline CDR1 reads SGHRS; CDR2 reads YFSETQ. CDR3 length: 16 residues. The CDR3 reads CASSLVPTSSTDTQYF. The CDR3 DNA reads TGCGCCAGCAGCTTGGTTCCGACTAGCTCCACAGATACGCAGTATTTT.

The V call is TRBV5-4, the J call TRBJ2-1, with D uncertain. This CDR3 is 15 amino acids long. Germline loops: CDR1 SGHNT, CDR2 YYREEE (reference sequence). V dropped 0 bases and J dropped 5 bases, with 12 bases sitting between them. As DNA, the CDR3 is TGTGCCAGCAGCTTGGTCTCCATACCTAACAATGAGCAGTTCTTC. This translates into CASSLVSIPNNEQFF.